Each of the 30 T cell receptor beta chains below was sequenced from the same sample in a study of blood T cell repertoires in COVID-19. This table comes from immunoSEQ multiplex PCR, and its TCRdb copy is limited to in-frame clones, with some not included. There are about 150,000 clones in the sample; roughly 90% occur only once, and roughly 4.5% lies in the top ten. Sequenced: peripheral blood. Receptor source: a woman aged 55-75 years with active or convalescent COVID-19.

This chain links TRBV7-2 with TRBJ2-1; 11 bases fit TRBD2. The CDR3 sequence is 15 residues long. The germline CDR1 and CDR2 sequences are SGHTA and FQGNSA. V lost 4 bases to trimming and J lost 10 bases; unmatched junction nucleotides: 9. CDR3 bases: TGTGCCAGCAGCTCTTCTAGCGGGGGGTGGAGGGAGCAGTTCTTC. Protein product: CASSSSSGGWREQFF.

The J gene is TRBJ2-5, the V gene TRBV4-1, with 10 bases matching TRBD1. CDR3 length: 15 amino acids. Germline V CDR1 and CDR2: MGHRA, YSYEKL. V shed 1 base and J 2 bases; nucleotides not matched to a gene: 1. The CDR3 nucleotides read TGCGCCAGCAGCCAAGCGGGACAGGGGCAAGAGACCCAGTACTTC. Its translation is CASSQAGQGQETQYF.

The chain is built from TRBV13 and TRBJ1-1; the D is unclear. This CDR3 has 13 amino acids. V lost 6 bases to trimming and J lost 3 bases, with 11 bases between them. CDR1 is PRHDT and CDR2 is FYEKMQ in the germline V gene (reference sequence). DNA of the CDR3: TGTGCCAGCAGGTCTGATGAGCACACTGAAGCTTTCTTT. Its protein is CASRSDEHTEAFF. Full variable domain (remainder filled in from reference TRBV13 and TRBJ1-1): AAGVIQSPRHLIKEKRETATLKCYPIPRHDTVYWYQQGPGQDPQFLISFYEKMQSDKGSIPDRFSAQQFSDYHSELNMSSLELGDSALYFCASRSDEHTEAFFGQGTRLTVV.

The rearrangement joins TRBV5-1 to TRBJ1-1; D ambiguous. V was pared by 2 bases and J by 0 bases, with 5 bases between. CDR3 size: 13 residues. Germline loops: CDR1 SGHRS, CDR2 YFSETQ. The DNA of the CDR3 is TGCGCCAGCAGCTTCGCTATGAACACTGAAGCTTTCTTT. Translation gives CASSFAMNTEAFF. The whole variable domain, remainder taken from reference TRBV5-1 and TRBJ1-1, is KAGVTQTPRYLIKTRGQQVTLSCSPISGHRSVSWYQQTPGQGLQFLFEYFSETQRNKGNFPGRFSGRQFSNSRSEMNVSTLELGDSALYLCASSFAMNTEAFFGQGTRLTVV.

The chain couples TRBV5-1 to TRBJ2-1; D might be TRBD1 (6 bases). CDR1 SGHRS and CDR2 YFSETQ come from the germline V gene. The V gene lost 4 bases and the J gene lost 8 bases, with 19 bases spanning the gap. This CDR3 is 15 amino acids long. CDR3 loop: CASSAGQIRGYEQFF. The CDR3 coding sequence is TGCGCCAGCAGCGCCGGACAGATCCGAGGGTATGAGCAGTTCTTC.

This chain links TRBV13 with TRBJ2-7; 10 positions match TRBD2. J gave up 0 bases and V 6 bases, and 11 bases lay outside the gene matches. The CDR3 has 17 amino acids. CDR1 is PRHDT, CDR2 FYEKMQ, per germline (reference sequence). Here the CDR3 reads CASRRLAGGLSSYEQYF. In DNA, the CDR3 is TGTGCCAGCAGGCGGTTAGCGGGGGGACTCAGCTCCTACGAGCAGTACTTC.

This clone was detected only a few times. V gene TRBV7-9 combines with J gene TRBJ1-6, with D unresolved. Germline assignment: CDR1 SEHNR and CDR2 FQNEAQ (reference sequence). V was cut by 5 bases and J by 9 bases, with 14 bases left in between. The CDR3 totals 14 residues. The CDR3 DNA reads TGTGCCAGCAGCCCGCCCAGTCCGTTTTCACCCCTCCACTTT. This codes for CASSPPSPFSPLHF.

As for this clone: Distinct nucleotide sequences in the sample also encode this CDR3. The chain carries TRBV12-3 or TRBV12-4 and TRBJ1-1, with unresolved D. The CDR3 totals 12 residues. Trimming took off 2 bases at V and 5 bases at J, with 6 bases between the two ends. CDR3 nucleotides: TGTGCCAGCAGTTTACGGAGGACTGAAGCTTTCTTT. Encoded protein: CASSLRRTEAFF.

This clone was counted a few times. J is TRBJ2-7 and V is TRBV5-1; 9 nucleotides align to TRBD1. The trim removed 2 bases at V and 6 bases at J, leaving 15 bases unmatched. The germline gives CDR1 SGHRS, CDR2 YFSETQ. The length of the CDR3 is 17 residues. The CDR3 region is CASSLVLGQGMAGEQYF. DNA for the CDR3: TGCGCCAGCAGCTTAGTACTAGGACAGGGGATGGCCGGCGAGCAGTACTTC. Drawing the rest from reference TRBV5-1 and TRBJ2-7, the complete variable domain is KAGVTQTPRYLIKTRGQQVTLSCSPISGHRSVSWYQQTPGQGLQFLFEYFSETQRNKGNFPGRFSGRQFSNSRSEMNVSTLELGDSALYLCASSLVLGQGMAGEQYFGPGTRLTVT.

The chain recombines TRBV5-6 with TRBJ2-3; the D gene is possibly TRBD2 (7 bases). The germline V gene has CDR1 SGHDT and CDR2 YYEEEE. Trimming cost V 0 bases and J 2 bases, with 13 bases left between them. This CDR3 has 16 residues. The CDR3 loop is CASSLVRGAYTDTQYF. The CDR3 DNA reads as TGTGCCAGCAGCTTGGTTCGGGGGGCATACACAGATACGCAGTATTTT.

The rearrangement links TRBV10-3 to TRBJ2-3; D is unresolved. Germline assignment: CDR1 ENHRY and CDR2 SYGVKD. The CDR3 spans 12 residues. Trimming removed 2 bases from V and 6 bases from J, with 6 bases in between. CDR3 DNA sequence: TGTGCCATCAGTGAGCCGTCGGATACGCAGTATTTT. Translated: CAISEPSDTQYF.

The chain has TRBV5-1 and TRBJ2-1; 10 bases are a match to TRBD2. This CDR3 spans 14 amino acids. Per germline, CDR1 SGHRS and CDR2 YFSETQ. Losses at the gene ends were 4 bases for V and 4 bases for J; bases not matched to a gene: 2. For the CDR3, the DNA is TGCGCCAGCAGCCGGACTAGCGGTTACAATGAGCAGTTCTTC. Translating it yields CASSRTSGYNEQFF.

The chain is built from TRBV5-1 and TRBJ2-3; 8 nucleotides align to TRBD1. Trimming at V came to 0 bases and at J to 3 bases, leaving 6 bases not matched to a gene. From germline, CDR1 is SGHRS and CDR2 YFSETQ. This CDR3 spans 16 amino acids. The CDR3 region is CASSLAFGQGTDTQYF. CDR3 DNA sequence: TGCGCCAGCAGCTTGGCCTTCGGACAGGGAACAGATACGCAGTATTTT.

The chain recombines TRBV7-2 with TRBJ1-1; D remains ambiguous. Trimming removed 5 bases from V and 4 bases from J, with 17 bases in between. Germline assignment: CDR1 SGHTA and CDR2 FQGNSA. The CDR3 loop spans 15 amino acids. In nucleotides, the CDR3 is TGTGCCAGCAGCCCCCCCCGGAGACTAAGCACTGAAGCTTTCTTT. This codes for CASSPPRRLSTEAFF.

V and J are TRBV19 and TRBJ1-2; TRBD1 matches 8 bases. The trim removed 6 bases at V and 8 bases at J, leaving 8 bases unmatched. Germline V gene sequence: CDR1 LNHDA, CDR2 SQIVND (reference sequence). This CDR3 is 13 amino acids long. The CDR3 DNA reads as TGTGCCAGTAGCGAGACAGGGGAAAGAGGCTACACCTTC. Translating gives CASSETGERGYTF.

This clone appeared a single time. The J gene is TRBJ2-3, the V gene TRBV6-2 or TRBV6-3; 8 bases fit TRBD2. From germline, CDR1 is MNHEY and CDR2 SVGEGT. This CDR3 is 15 amino acids long. V was clipped by 5 bases and J by 7 bases; unmatched bases: 11. CDR3 amino acids: CASSPAGLAGHTQYF. The CDR3, as DNA: TGTGCCAGCAGTCCCGCCGGGCTAGCGGGTCATACGCAGTATTTT.

V and J are TRBV9 and TRBJ1-2; D unclear. The germline V gene has CDR1 SGDLS and CDR2 YYNGEE. The CDR3 has 15 amino acids. V dropped 4 bases and J dropped 4 bases, with 17 bases sitting between them. The CDR3 nucleotides are TGTGCCAGCAGCAGCGTAGTTCCAGCTTCCTATGGCTACACCTTC. Translation: CASSSVVPASYGYTF.

V and J are TRBV30 and TRBJ2-1, with a weak D call TRBD1 (6 bases). This CDR3 is 13 amino acids long. The V end was cut by 3 bases, the J end by 8 bases, with 14 bases between. Germline V lookup: CDR1 GTSNPN, CDR2 SVGIG (reference sequence). The DNA for the CDR3 is TGTGCCTGGAGCCAGGGGATCGGTGATGAGCAGTTCTTC. Its protein product is CAWSQGIGDEQFF.

V and J are TRBV5-1 and TRBJ1-1; no firm D call. Per germline, CDR1 SGHRS and CDR2 YFSETQ. Trimming cost V 0 bases and J 4 bases, with 10 bases left between them. The CDR3 contains 14 residues. CDR3 region: CASSLARLGTEAFF. Written as DNA, the CDR3 is TGCGCCAGCAGCTTGGCGCGACTGGGCACTGAAGCTTTCTTT. Variable domain in full (rest from reference TRBV5-1 and TRBJ1-1): KAGVTQTPRYLIKTRGQQVTLSCSPISGHRSVSWYQQTPGQGLQFLFEYFSETQRNKGNFPGRFSGRQFSNSRSEMNVSTLELGDSALYLCASSLARLGTEAFFGQGTRLTVV.

This chain links TRBV7-2 with TRBJ2-5; weak D call: TRBD2 (7 bases). The length of the CDR3 is 14 residues. The germline V gene has CDR1 SGHTA and CDR2 FQGNSA. V was pared by 6 bases and J by 2 bases, with 13 bases between. CDR3 nucleotides: TGTGCCAGCAGTGTTCGGGGGGCTCAAGAGACCCAGTACTTC. Its protein is CASSVRGAQETQYF.

The genes are TRBV5-4 and TRBJ2-1, with a tentative D call TRBD2 (5 bases). Germline V gives CDR1 SGHNT, CDR2 YYREEE (reference sequence). The CDR3 loop spans 18 amino acids. V was pared by 1 base and J by 0 bases, with 17 bases between. CDR3 nucleotide sequence: TGTGCCAGCAGCTTGAAGGGCAAAACGGGGAGCTCCTACAATGAGCAGTTCTTC. Amino acids: CASSLKGKTGSSYNEQFF. The variable domain in full, with the rest retrieved from reference TRBV5-4 and TRBJ2-1, is ETGVTQSPTHLIKTRGQQVTLRCSSQSGHNTVSWYQQALGQGPQFIFQYYREEENGRGNFPPRFSGLQFPNYSSELNVNALELDDSALYLCASSLKGKTGSSYNEQFFGPGTRLTVL.

In DNA form, the CDR3 reads TGTGCCAGCAGCCCACAGACAGAACTAACGGGCTATGGCTACACCTTC. As protein: CASSPQTELTGYGYTF. The chain links TRBV7-2 to TRBJ1-2, with D maybe TRBD1 (5 bases). This CDR3 comprises 16 residues. The V and J ends lost 5 bases and 4 bases respectively, with 20 bases between them. The germline V gene has CDR1 SGHTA and CDR2 FQGNSA. Using reference TRBV7-2 and TRBJ1-2 for the parts outside the CDR3, the full variable domain is GAGVSQSPSNKVTEKGKDVELRCDPISGHTALYWYRQSLGQGLEFLIYFQGNSAPDKSGLPSDRFSAERTGGSVSTLTIQRTQQEDSAVYLCASSPQTELTGYGYTFGSGTRLTVV.

This clone was detected only a few times. The chain employs TRBV7-9 and TRBJ1-6; D call uncertain. The CDR3 runs 15 residues. The V gene's germline CDR1 is SEHNR and CDR2 FQNEAQ (reference sequence). V lost 1 base to trimming and J lost 0 bases, with 4 bases between them. This CDR3 reads CASSLGSSYNSPLHF. CDR3 bases: TGTGCCAGCAGCTTAGGGAGCTCCTATAATTCACCCCTCCACTTT.

CDR3 bases: TGTGCTAGTGGTTCGCCCCAGGGGGTTGGAAACACCATATATTTT. This encodes CASGSPQGVGNTIYF. J is TRBJ1-3 and V is TRBV12-5; 7 nucleotides line up with TRBD1. CDR1 is LGHNT, CDR2 FRNRAP, per germline. The CDR3 has 15 amino acids. The ends lost 4 bases at V and 3 bases at J; junction bases unmatched: 6.

The chain is built from TRBV12-3 or TRBV12-4 and TRBJ1-3; 8 bases are shared with TRBD1. CDR3 length: 13 residues. With 8 bases clipped from V and 8 bases from J, the junction kept 8 bases outside the gene matches. DNA for the CDR3: TGTGCCAGCCGGACAGGGCGGCGGGACACCATATATTTT. It translates to CASRTGRRDTIYF.

The CDR3 region has the DNA TGTGCCAGCAGCCCCCGCCAGAGCAGGGGCTACGAGCAGTACTTC. The encoded protein is CASSPRQSRGYEQYF. V is TRBV11-2 and J is TRBJ2-7, with D possibly matching TRBD1 (6 bases). Germline loops: CDR1 SGHAT, CDR2 FQNNGV. The CDR3 spans 15 residues. V lost 5 bases, J lost 3 bases, and 17 bases lay in between. Supplemented by reference TRBV11-2 and TRBJ2-7, the full variable domain reads EAGVAQSPRYKIIEKRQSVAFWCNPISGHATLYWYQQILGQGPKLLIQFQNNGVVDDSQLPKDRFSAERLKGVDSTLKIQPAKLEDSAVYLCASSPRQSRGYEQYFGPGTRLTVT.

Turning to this clone: Other DNA sequences in the same sample also yield this CDR3. The chain links TRBV5-1 to TRBJ2-5; TRBD2 matches 15 bases. V dropped 4 bases and J dropped 0; count of bases not matched to a gene: 4. Germline CDR1 SGHRS, CDR2 YFSETQ. CDR3 length: 17 amino acids. CDR3 DNA sequence: TGCGCCAGCAGCCGCGGACTAGCGGGGGGGTACCAAGAGACCCAGTACTTC. Its protein product is CASSRGLAGGYQETQYF.

This clone appeared once. The V call is TRBV11-1, the J call TRBJ2-3; no firm D call. Trimming pared 3 bases from V and 0 bases from J, leaving 13 bases between. CDR1 SGHAT and CDR2 FQDESV come from the germline V gene (reference sequence). CDR3 length: 16 residues. The CDR3 sequence: CASSFYGQTSTDTQYF. The CDR3 DNA sequence: TGTGCCAGCAGCTTTTATGGGCAAACTAGCACAGATACGCAGTATTTT.

The CDR3 spells CASSPRQGIHEQYF. The CDR3 nucleotides read TGCGCCAGCAGCCCCCGCCAGGGTATCCACGAGCAGTACTTC. The rearrangement uses TRBV5-1 and TRBJ2-7, with D perhaps TRBD1 (5 bases). The CDR3 has 14 residues. Trimming removed 4 bases from V and 5 bases from J, with 16 bases in between. CDR1 SGHRS and CDR2 YFSETQ come from the germline V gene.

The chain couples TRBV15 to TRBJ2-3; TRBD1 might be the D (5 bases). The CDR3 is 16 amino acids. CDR1 is LNHNV, CDR2 YYDKDF, per germline (reference sequence). Trimming stripped 5 bases from V and 0 bases from J, with 15 bases between. CDR3 in DNA: TGTGCCACCAGCGAGAAAACCAGGGCTAGCACAGATACGCAGTATTTT. Amino acid sequence: CATSEKTRASTDTQYF.